Each of the 29 T cell receptor beta chains below was sequenced from the same sample in a study of regulatory T cells in long-lasting Graves disease. With iRepertoire HTBI primers and Arm-PCR of CDR3 regions, TCR beta libraries were built. TCRdb called the multiplex PCR reads again in MiXCR, with one record for every CDR3 protein. In the table there are about 430,000 distinct CDR3 sequences, roughly 21% of which are singletons. Documented time point: persistent/refractory GD, antithyroid drugs over 5 years with positive TRAb. PBMC-derived RNA was used for the TCR library. Specimen: peripheral blood mononuclear cells (PBMCs), collected when the disease was refractory, from a patient treated with antithyroid drugs. The receptor source for this set is a female donor with Graves disease.

This clonotype has only a few counts. The V call is TRBV27, the J call TRBJ1-5; D perhaps matches TRBD1 (5 bases). Germline V gene data show CDR1 as MNHEY and CDR2 as SMNVEV (reference sequence). V was cut by 2 bases and J by 6 bases, with 14 bases left in between. The CDR3 consists of 15 residues. The CDR3 nucleotides read TGTGCCAGCAGTTTAGGGGTGGGGGGAGGTCAGCCCCAGCATTTT. Its translation is CASSLGVGGGQPQHF.

This clonotype was counted many times. The gene calls are TRBV27 and TRBJ1-2, with 10 bases lining up with TRBD1. This CDR3 contains 15 residues. CDR1 and CDR2 from the germline V gene are MNHEY and SMNVEV (reference sequence). J lost 7 bases, V lost 4 bases, and 9 bases had no gene match. CDR3 sequence (DNA): TGTGCCAGCAGTTCTGGCACGACAGGGGGCTTTGGCTACACCTTC. It specifies CASSSGTTGGFGYTF.

The chain recombines TRBV15 with TRBJ2-1; 10 bases are shared with TRBD2. Germline CDR1 reads LNHNV; CDR2 reads YYDKDF (reference sequence). V lost 1 base and J lost 8; bases outside the gene matches: 5. This CDR3 has 15 amino acids. In DNA form, the CDR3 reads TGTGCCACCAGCAGAGTGGGACTAGCGTTACATGAGCAGTTCTTC. Its translation is CATSRVGLALHEQFF.

The gene calls are TRBV30 and TRBJ2-7, with D perhaps TRBD1 (6 bases). The V end was cut by 7 bases, the J end by 6 bases, with 22 bases between. Germline values: CDR1 GTSNPN, CDR2 SVGIG (reference sequence). This CDR3 comprises 14 residues. For the CDR3, the DNA is TGTGCCTCCCACGACGTACAGGGTGGGCTCGAGCAGTACTTC. Protein: CASHDVQGGLEQYF.

The V gene is TRBV10-2, the J gene TRBJ2-3, with D perhaps being TRBD1 or TRBD2 (5 bases each). The CDR3 contains 12 residues. CDR1 is WSHSY, CDR2 SAAADI, per germline. Trimming left V 8 bases short and J 3 bases short, with 9 bases between. The DNA of the CDR3 is TGCGCCAGCGGGACGAGAACAGATACGCAGTATTTT. Encoded protein: CASGTRTDTQYF.

There are a few counts of this clonotype. The V gene is TRBV5-1, the J gene TRBJ2-6; 7 bases match TRBD2. V trimming: 4 bases; J trimming: 9 bases; junction bases outside the gene matches: 7. CDR3 length: 14 amino acids. Germline values: CDR1 SGHRS, CDR2 YFSETQ. DNA for the CDR3: TGCGCCAGCAGCCCCGGGAGGACCGTCAACGTCCTGACTTTC. Its translation: CASSPGRTVNVLTF.

This clonotype was observed many times. One end of the junction fails to match germline, which may point to a read error. The chain uses TRBV11-2 and TRBJ2-7; the D is unclear. CDR1 and CDR2 from the germline V gene are SGHAT and FQNNGV. This CDR3 is 15 amino acids long. Here the CDR3 DNA reads TGTGCCAGCAGCCTAGAAGCGTCCAAACACTACGAGCAGTACTTC. Protein product: CASSLEASKHYEQYF.

This clonotype came up many times. V usage is TRBV15 and J usage is TRBJ1-2; D might be TRBD1 (5 bases). Germline CDR1 reads LNHNV; CDR2 reads YYDKDF (reference sequence). V lost 3 bases to trimming and J lost 7 bases, with 12 bases between them. The CDR3 runs 13 residues. CDR3 bases: TGTGCCACCAGCAGTACAGGTACTGCTGGCTACACCTTC. Encoded protein: CATSSTGTAGYTF.

This clonotype was seen a few times. This chain connects TRBV2 to TRBJ2-5; the D gene is possibly TRBD1 (5 bases). Germline V gene sequence: CDR1 SNHLY, CDR2 FYNNEI. V gave up 3 bases and J gave up 2 bases, with 16 bases separating them. The CDR3 sequence is 16 residues long. The CDR3 nucleotides are TGTGCCAGCAGTGACAACGAGCAGGGATTTCAAGAGACCCAGTACTTC. Translating gives CASSDNEQGFQETQYF.

The chain joins TRBV11-2 to TRBJ2-7; possibly TRBD1 or TRBD2 for D (5 bases each). CDR1 is SGHAT, CDR2 FQNNGV, per germline. Trimming took 3 bases from V and 0 from J, leaving 18 bases between them. The CDR3 spans 17 residues. CDR3 region: CASSLFSTGTDSYEQYF. The CDR3 nucleotides read TGTGCCAGCAGCTTGTTCTCCACCGGGACCGACTCCTACGAGCAGTACTTC.

This clonotype was counted ten times or more. The chain combines TRBV2 with TRBJ2-7, with 13 bases identical to TRBD2. CDR3 length equals 15 residues. Germline trimming cut 4 bases from V and 3 bases from J; bases unmatched to any gene: 3. The germline V gene encodes CDR1 SNHLY and CDR2 FYNNEI. CDR3 nucleotide sequence: TGTGCCAGCAGTGCGGGACTAGCGGGGAACTACGAGCAGTACTTC. Translating gives CASSAGLAGNYEQYF.

The CDR3 protein is CASSLDWAGELFF. In DNA, the CDR3 is TGCGCCAGCAGCTTGGATTGGGCCGGGGAGCTGTTTTTT. This chain connects TRBV5-1 to TRBJ2-2; the D is unclear. With 0 bases removed from V and 6 bases from J, the gap between germline ends came to 6 bases. The CDR3 extends over 13 amino acids. Looked up from germline, CDR1 is SGHRS and CDR2 is YFSETQ.

This clonotype was counted only a few times. The chain couples TRBV29-1 to TRBJ2-2, with 8 bases identical to TRBD2. The junction had 4 bases not matched to a gene; V was cut back by 3 bases and J by 4 bases. Germline V lookup: CDR1 SQVTM, CDR2 ANQGSEA. The length of the CDR3 is 14 residues. CDR3 DNA: TGCAGCGTTGAGTCCGGGAGGGCCACCGGGGAGCTGTTTTTT. Residues: CSVESGRATGELFF.

The CDR3 is CASSRADSYEQYF. Written as DNA, the CDR3 is TGCGCCAGCAGCCGAGCGGACAGCTACGAGCAGTACTTC. V is TRBV5-1 and J is TRBJ2-7; a weak D match, TRBD1 (6 bases). This CDR3 has 13 amino acids. The V and J ends lost 4 bases and 3 bases respectively, with 11 bases between them. Germline V gene sequence: CDR1 SGHRS, CDR2 YFSETQ.

Turning to this clonotype: A read error is possible here, since a much larger clone lies one base away. The conserved final phenylalanine or tryptophan is absent from the CDR3, which likely points to a read error. The chain joins TRBV2 to TRBJ1-3; no clear D. V lost 3 bases to trimming and J lost 0 bases, with 15 bases between them. CDR3 length: 17 residues. CDR1 and CDR2 (germline): SNHLY, FYNNEI. The CDR3 loop is CASSELSRRLSGNTIYS. For the CDR3, the DNA is TGTGCCAGCAGTGAGCTTTCCAGGCGACTCTCTGGAAACACCATATATTCT.

The gene calls are TRBV20-1 and TRBJ2-7; no definite D call. Looked up from germline, CDR1 is DFQATT and CDR2 is SNEGSKA (reference sequence). The CDR3 extends over 13 amino acids. V gave up 3 bases and J gave up 4 bases, with 13 bases separating them. The CDR3: CSARSTSGYEQYF. DNA of the CDR3: TGCAGTGCTAGGTCGACCTCAGGTTACGAGCAGTACTTC.

Many counts were recorded for this clonotype. This chain uses TRBV11-2 with TRBJ2-7; no clear D gene. There are 13 residues in the CDR3. Germline CDR1 SGHAT, CDR2 FQNNGV. Trimming stripped 5 bases from V and 3 bases from J, with 11 bases between. CDR3 residues: CASSQRPDYEQYF. The CDR3 DNA reads TGTGCCAGCAGCCAACGCCCGGACTACGAGCAGTACTTC.

This clonotype was counted a few times. This chain links TRBV28 with TRBJ2-6, with D unresolved. Trimming left V 2 bases short and J 0 bases short, with 8 bases between. Germline V gives CDR1 MDHEN, CDR2 SYDVKM. CDR3 length equals 16 residues. CDR3 sequence reads: CASSLPPSSGANVLTF. CDR3 coding DNA: TGTGCCAGCAGTTTACCCCCCAGCTCTGGGGCCAACGTCCTGACTTTC. The full variable domain, with the rest looked up from reference TRBV28 and TRBJ2-6, is DVKVTQSSRYLVKRTGEKVFLECVQDMDHENMFWYRQDPGLGLRLIYFSYDVKMKEKGDIPEGYSVSREKKERFSLILESASTNQTSMYLCASSLPPSSGANVLTFGAGSRLTVL.

V is TRBV12-5 and J is TRBJ2-2, with D perhaps matching TRBD1 or TRBD2 (6 bases each). Germline CDR1 reads LGHNT; CDR2 reads FRNRAP. Trimming cost V 7 bases and J 5 bases, with 11 bases left between them. There are 13 residues in the CDR3. CDR3 protein: CASALGGTGELFF. The CDR3 coding sequence is TGTGCTAGTGCCCTAGGGGGGACCGGGGAGCTGTTTTTT.

This clonotype was observed many times. The rearrangement joins TRBV6-1 to TRBJ2-7, with 11 bases lining up with TRBD1. This CDR3 spans 15 amino acids. Unmatched junction bases numbered 7, after V lost 6 bases and J lost 3 bases. In germline, CDR1 is MNHNS, CDR2 SASEGT. The CDR3 sequence is CASRTSGTGGYEQYF. The CDR3 DNA reads as TGTGCCAGCAGGACATCCGGGACAGGGGGCTACGAGCAGTACTTC.

This clonotype was counted ten times or more. In DNA form, the CDR3 reads TGTGCCAGCAGTCCCTCCCAGCGGGAATACAATGAGCAGTTCTTC. Translation: CASSPSQREYNEQFF. V gene TRBV28 combines with J gene TRBJ2-1, with 7 bases that match TRBD2. From germline, CDR1 is MDHEN and CDR2 SYDVKM. The length of the CDR3 is 15 residues. V trimming: 5 bases; J trimming: 4 bases; junction bases outside the gene matches: 8. Full variable domain (missing parts from reference TRBV28 and TRBJ2-1): DVKVTQSSRYLVKRTGEKVFLECVQDMDHENMFWYRQDPGLGLRLIYFSYDVKMKEKGDIPEGYSVSREKKERFSLILESASTNQTSMYLCASSPSQREYNEQFFGPGTRLTVL.

The rearrangement uses TRBV7-6 and TRBJ2-5; 7 nucleotides align to TRBD1. Germline V CDR1 and CDR2: SGHVS, FNYEAQ. V lost 5 bases to trimming and J lost 0 bases; unmatched junction nucleotides: 9. The CDR3 covers 16 residues. The CDR3 here is CASSPNLGQDQETQYF. The CDR3 bases are TGTGCCAGCAGCCCTAACCTCGGACAGGACCAAGAGACCCAGTACTTC.

This clonotype was seen only a few times. The chain combines TRBV20-1 with TRBJ1-4, with TRBD1 identical over 7 bases. This CDR3 region has 15 residues. V gave up 0 bases and J gave up 5 bases; unmatched junction bases: 6. In germline, CDR1 is DFQATT, CDR2 SNEGSKA (reference sequence). The DNA of the CDR3 is TGCAGTGCTAGAGATGTGGGACAGATGAATGAAAAACTGTTTTTT. Translating gives CSARDVGQMNEKLFF.

In this sample, this clonotype turned up a few times. J is TRBJ1-1 and V is TRBV5-1; TRBD1 is a possible D gene (6 bases). Looked up from germline, CDR1 is SGHRS and CDR2 is YFSETQ. Trimming left V 4 bases short and J 7 bases short, with 14 bases between. The CDR3 loop spans 13 amino acids. The CDR3 loop reads CASSGGSQYEAFF. CDR3 nucleotides: TGCGCCAGCAGCGGGGGCAGTCAGTATGAAGCTTTCTTT.

The chain combines TRBV2 with TRBJ2-1; TRBD2 aligns across 8 bases. Germline loops: CDR1 SNHLY, CDR2 FYNNEI. The CDR3 spans 16 residues. Losses at the gene ends were 5 bases for V and 9 bases for J; bases not matched to a gene: 15. CDR3 amino acids: CASSQYSGGGFSEQFF. CDR3 DNA: TGTGCCAGCAGTCAATACTCGGGAGGGGGATTCAGTGAGCAGTTCTTC.

The chain uses TRBV19 and TRBJ2-1; tentative D call: TRBD1 (6 bases). Germline V gene data show CDR1 as LNHDA and CDR2 as SQIVND (reference sequence). V lost 5 bases and J lost 10, with 15 bases in between. The CDR3 is 13 residues long. DNA of the CDR3: TGTGCCAGTAGTCCTCAGGGGTCGCGGGAGCAGTTCTTC. It translates to CASSPQGSREQFF.

This clonotype turned up a few times. This chain joins TRBV3-1 and TRBJ2-7; D possibly corresponds to TRBD2 (6 bases). Germline V gives CDR1 LGHDT, CDR2 YNNKEL (reference sequence). V dropped 1 base and J dropped 6 bases, with 19 bases sitting between them. CDR3 size: 16 residues. CDR3 loop: CASSQVTGAPPSEQYF. For the CDR3, the DNA is TGTGCCAGCAGCCAAGTAACGGGAGCCCCTCCTTCCGAGCAGTACTTC.

The sample holds many counts of this clonotype. The chain couples TRBV2 to TRBJ2-5, with D perhaps matching TRBD1 or TRBD2 (6 bases each). The ends were cut back, 3 bases at V and 4 bases at J, with 18 bases in the middle. This CDR3 is built from 16 residues. The germline gives CDR1 SNHLY, CDR2 FYNNEI. CDR3 coding DNA: TGTGCCAGCAGTGATAAGTTGGGGGGCGCAGGAGAGACCCAGTACTTC. Amino acids: CASSDKLGGAGETQYF.

This clonotype was observed many times. This chain uses TRBV6-1 with TRBJ1-5; D unresolved. This CDR3 is built from 14 residues. Trimming cost V 8 bases and J 3 bases, with 14 bases left between them. Per the germline V gene, CDR1 is MNHNS and CDR2 is SASEGT. CDR3 nucleotides: TGTGCCAGCGGGGTCGCGCCCTTCAATCAGCCCCAGCATTTT. Encoded protein: CASGVAPFNQPQHF.